Following are 32 T cell receptor beta chains from one sample sequenced in a study of glioma-infiltrating T cells. Amplification of TCR alpha and beta CDR3 regions from RNA used iRepertoire nested multiplex PCR. TCRdb called the multiplex PCR reads again in MiXCR, with one record for every CDR3 protein. The sample lists about 140,000 distinct CDR3 sequences; about two fifths were seen once. What was sequenced was glioma tissue, nonneoplastic brain tissue, or PBMCs (not recorded which). The receptors stem from a human donor with low-grade glioma or glioblastoma, undergoing nonglioma brain surgery, or in good health (not recorded which).

The V gene is TRBV20-1, the J gene TRBJ1-2, with TRBD1 matching 7 bases. The CDR3 loop spans 11 amino acids. After removal of 8 bases from V and 8 bases from J, the junction contained 8 bases not matched to a gene. Per the germline V gene, CDR1 is DFQATT and CDR2 is SNEGSKA (reference sequence). As DNA, the CDR3 is TGCAGTTTAACAGGGGAGGGAGGCTACACCTTC. Amino acid sequence: CSLTGEGGYTF.

This clonotype has more than one count but fewer than ten. The rearrangement joins TRBV28 to TRBJ1-1; D gene uncertain. The CDR3 extends over 14 amino acids. Germline-derived CDR1 and CDR2 are MDHEN and SYDVKM. Trimming left V 2 bases short and J 0 bases short, with 7 bases between. The CDR3 DNA sequence: TGTGCCAGCAGTTTACTGCGGATGAACACTGAAGCTTTCTTT. This codes for CASSLLRMNTEAFF.

This clonotype showed up just a few times. This sequence joins TRBV19 and TRBJ2-5, with TRBD1 as a possible D gene (7 bases). The CDR3 has 12 amino acids. V lost 6 bases and J lost 5, with 10 bases in between. Looked up from germline, CDR1 is LNHDA and CDR2 is SQIVND (reference sequence). The CDR3 DNA reads TGTGCCAGTAGCCAGGGGGGCGAGACCCAGTACTTC. This codes for CASSQGGETQYF.

The V gene is TRBV3-1, the J gene TRBJ2-5; D remains unclear. Germline CDR1 reads LGHDT; CDR2 reads YNNKEL (reference sequence). This CDR3 is built from 15 residues. V was pared by 0 bases and J by 2 bases, with 10 bases between. CDR3 in amino acids: CASSQESRTQETQYF. The CDR3 region has the DNA TGTGCCAGCAGCCAAGAGTCCCGTACTCAAGAGACCCAGTACTTC.

This clonotype occurred a few times. V gene TRBV11-1 combines with J gene TRBJ2-1; unclear D gene. Germline CDR1 is SGHAT and CDR2 is FQDESV (reference sequence). Trimming pared 2 bases from V and 6 bases from J, leaving 5 bases between. The CDR3 contains 12 residues. The CDR3 region has the DNA TGTGCCAGCAGCTTACTTGGCAATGAGCAGTTCTTC. Translated, it gives CASSLLGNEQFF.

This chain uses TRBV28 with TRBJ1-2; D remains unclear. V dropped 6 bases and J dropped 4 bases, with 15 bases sitting between them. Germline CDR1 reads MDHEN; CDR2 reads SYDVKM. The CDR3 loop spans 14 amino acids. In DNA, the CDR3 is TGTGCCAGCAGGGGAGATAGGGTAACCTATGGCTACACCTTC. Encoded protein: CASRGDRVTYGYTF.

V is TRBV6-1 and J is TRBJ2-5; D possibly corresponds to TRBD1 (6 bases). This CDR3 contains 14 residues. Germline V lookup: CDR1 MNHNS, CDR2 SASEGT. V gave up 6 bases and J gave up 2 bases, with 13 bases separating them. CDR3 in amino acids: CASRTDRQQETQYF. CDR3 sequence (DNA): TGTGCCAGCAGGACGGACAGACAGCAAGAGACCCAGTACTTC.

This chain joins TRBV7-2 and TRBJ1-2, with D possibly matching TRBD1 (5 bases). Germline CDR1 reads SGHTA; CDR2 reads FQGNSA. The CDR3 length is 15 residues. Trimming removed 0 bases from V and 7 bases from J, with 15 bases in between. The CDR3 protein is CASSLAPGPSGGYTF. The DNA for the CDR3 is TGTGCCAGCAGCTTAGCTCCGGGACCTTCAGGTGGCTACACCTTC.

The chain is built from TRBV6-1 and TRBJ2-7, with 10 bases aligning to TRBD1. In germline, CDR1 is MNHNS, CDR2 SASEGT. CDR3 length equals 16 residues. With V trimmed by 2 bases and J by 5 bases, 9 bases remained unmatched. The CDR3 sequence is CASSEWTGTGDHEQYF. CDR3 nucleotide sequence: TGTGCCAGCAGTGAATGGACCGGGACAGGGGACCACGAGCAGTACTTC.

The chain combines TRBV7-9 with TRBJ2-7; 10 bases align to TRBD1. CDR3 length: 15 residues. Trimming removed 5 bases from V and 5 bases from J; junction bases left unmatched: 9. Germline V gene sequence: CDR1 SEHNR, CDR2 FQNEAQ (reference sequence). The CDR3 is CASSPRGQGFDEQYF. The CDR3 DNA reads as TGTGCCAGCAGCCCGCGGGGACAGGGGTTCGACGAGCAGTACTTC.

This clonotype was counted only a few times. This sequence joins TRBV6-9 and TRBJ2-5; D may be TRBD1 (6 bases). The CDR3 runs to 16 residues. V shed 4 bases and J shed 1 base, with 16 bases lying between them. CDR1 is MNHGY, CDR2 SVAAGI, per germline. As DNA, the CDR3 is TGTGCCAGCAGTTTGTATAGGGACAAGACCCAAGAGACCCAGTACTTC. Its protein product is CASSLYRDKTQETQYF.

This clonotype was seen only a few times. The V call is TRBV27, the J call TRBJ1-6; D unresolved. The CDR3 spans 14 residues. V was clipped by 6 bases and J by 10 bases, with 16 bases between them. Germline loops: CDR1 MNHEY, CDR2 SMNVEV (reference sequence). The CDR3: CASRPTGTWSPLHF. In nucleotides, the CDR3 is TGTGCCAGCAGACCTACGGGCACCTGGTCACCCCTCCACTTT.

This clonotype was seen a handful of times. Germline is not matched at one junction end, which may reflect a read error. This chain connects TRBV7-3 to TRBJ2-2; a weak D match, TRBD1 (6 bases). The CDR3 is 9 amino acids. Germline lookup yields CDR1 SGHTA and CDR2 FQGTGA. The CDR3 here is CATRDRRVF. The CDR3 DNA sequence: TGTGCCACCCGAGACAGGAGAGTTTTT.

The table lists this clonotype with a few counts. This chain uses TRBV7-2 with TRBJ2-5; D is ambiguous. The CDR3 is 14 residues long. The germline gives CDR1 SGHTA, CDR2 FQGNSA. Trimming stripped 1 base from V and 5 bases from J, with 11 bases between. The CDR3 DNA reads TGTGCCAGCAGCTTAGGATCCCTGCGGGAGACCCAGTACTTC. It yields the protein CASSLGSLRETQYF.

J is TRBJ1-6 and V is TRBV2; possibly TRBD1 for D (6 bases). CDR3 size: 15 residues. CDR1 is SNHLY, CDR2 FYNNEI, per germline. V was clipped by 3 bases and J by 6 bases, with 12 bases between them. The CDR3 DNA reads as TGTGCCAGCAGTGAGACAGGCGATTTTAATTCACCCCTCCACTTT. The encoded protein is CASSETGDFNSPLHF.

In its sample, this clonotype was seen a few times. This rearrangement joins TRBV20-1 to TRBJ2-7; maybe TRBD1 (5 bases). There are 14 residues in the CDR3. CDR1 and CDR2 from the germline V gene are DFQATT and SNEGSKA (reference sequence). The germline V and J ends were trimmed by 3 bases and 1 base, with 13 bases remaining between them. The DNA of the CDR3 is TGCAGTGCTAGTCAATACAGGTTATCCTACGAGCAGTACTTC. This translates into CSASQYRLSYEQYF.

A remark on this clonotype: This may stem from a read error, because a much larger clone lies one nucleotide away. The V gene is TRBV28, the J gene TRBJ1-5; D gene unclear. V lost 2 bases and J 8 bases, leaving 13 bases between the germline ends. Germline CDR1 is MDHEN and CDR2 is SYDVKM. The CDR3 is made up of 14 amino acids. The CDR3 spells CASSLVAKNKPQHF. DNA for the CDR3: TGTGCCAGCAGTTTAGTGGCAAAAAATAAGCCCCAGCATTTT.

The chain uses TRBV7-9 and TRBJ2-3, with D tentatively TRBD1 (5 bases). The V gene's germline CDR1 is SEHNR and CDR2 FQNEAQ (reference sequence). The V end was cut by 5 bases, the J end by 7 bases, with 13 bases between. The CDR3 is 13 amino acids. In nucleotides, the CDR3 is TGTGCCAGCAGCCAGGACAACAGAAATACGCAGTATTTT. Translated, it gives CASSQDNRNTQYF.

The chain uses TRBV12-3 or TRBV12-4 and TRBJ1-5; 7 bases are a match to TRBD1. The trim removed 5 bases at V and 4 bases at J, leaving 8 bases unmatched. CDR3 length equals 15 residues. This CDR3 reads CASSKQGTVNQPQHF. In DNA form, the CDR3 reads TGTGCCAGCAGTAAGCAGGGGACAGTGAATCAGCCCCAGCATTTT.

The chain uses TRBV27 and TRBJ2-2; 10 nucleotides agree with TRBD2. Unmatched junction bases numbered 7, after V lost 2 bases and J lost 4 bases. This CDR3 has 17 amino acids. Per germline, CDR1 MNHEY and CDR2 SMNVEV (reference sequence). CDR3: CASSLRASGSFTGELFF. CDR3 nucleotide sequence: TGTGCCAGCAGTTTAAGGGCTAGCGGGAGCTTCACCGGGGAGCTGTTTTTT.

This clonotype was recorded only once. One end of the junction is discordant with germline, which a read error may explain. This rearrangement joins TRBV6-2 or TRBV6-3 to TRBJ2-2; 7 bases agree with TRBD1. The germline gives CDR1 MNHEY, CDR2 SVGEGT. This CDR3 has 15 residues. CDR3 protein: CASSYGTVYTGELFF. DNA of the CDR3: TGTGCGAGCAGTTACGGGACAGTCTACACCGGGGAGCTGTTTTTT.

This clonotype was detected only once. At one end, the junction sequence differs from germline, possibly due to a read error. The rearrangement uses TRBV10-3 and TRBJ1-1, with D tentatively TRBD1 (6 bases). Germline lookup yields CDR1 ENHRY and CDR2 SYGVKD. The length of the CDR3 is 13 residues. CDR3 nucleotides: TGTGCCATCAGTGGGGTTAGGGACACTGAAGATTTCTTT. Encoded protein: CAISGVRDTEDFF.

This chain connects TRBV5-4 to TRBJ2-7; 8 positions agree with TRBD1. The CDR3 is made up of 13 amino acids. Germline CDR1 is SGHNT and CDR2 is YYREEE (reference sequence). Germline trimming cut 3 bases from V and 6 bases from J; bases unmatched to any gene: 5. Here the CDR3 reads CASSSHDRGEQYF. CDR3 sequence (DNA): TGTGCCAGCAGCTCCCATGACAGGGGCGAGCAGTACTTC.

This chain uses TRBV7-9 with TRBJ1-2; tentative D call: TRBD1 (5 bases). This CDR3 has 15 residues. V was cut by 5 bases and J by 4 bases, with 17 bases left in between. The germline V gene has CDR1 SEHNR and CDR2 FQNEAQ (reference sequence). The CDR3 DNA is TGTGCCAGCAGCCAGGGACGGCCTCTCCTCTATGGCTACACCTTC. This codes for CASSQGRPLLYGYTF.

Only a few counts were recorded for this clonotype. CDR3 region: CASSFGGGPLEQYF. CDR3 nucleotides: TGTGCCAGCAGCTTTGGGGGAGGGCCACTCGAGCAGTACTTC. The chain recombines TRBV7-2 with TRBJ2-7, with 7 bases identical to TRBD2. Looked up from germline, CDR1 is SGHTA and CDR2 is FQGNSA. The CDR3 sequence is 14 residues long. V shed 3 bases, J shed 6 bases, and the junction held 8 bases outside the gene matches.

This clonotype occurred many times. This chain joins TRBV20-1 and TRBJ2-7; D remains ambiguous. CDR1 and CDR2 (germline): DFQATT, SNEGSKA (reference sequence). V lost 0 bases, J lost 6 bases, and 9 bases lay in between. The CDR3 totals 12 residues. CDR3 in amino acids: CSARDKGPEQYF. CDR3 in DNA: TGCAGTGCTAGAGATAAGGGCCCCGAGCAGTACTTC.

This clonotype was seen ten or more times. V gene TRBV20-1 combines with J gene TRBJ2-1; 8 nucleotides match TRBD2. Germline V gene data show CDR1 as DFQATT and CDR2 as SNEGSKA (reference sequence). Trimming at V came to 0 bases and at J to 3 bases, leaving 4 bases not matched to a gene. The CDR3 loop spans 15 amino acids. In nucleotides, the CDR3 is TGCAGTGCTAGAGAACCGGGACTAGACTACAATGAGCAGTTCTTC. Translating gives CSAREPGLDYNEQFF.

The rearrangement uses TRBV5-4 and TRBJ2-5, with D uncertain. The CDR3 spans 13 residues. Germline assignment: CDR1 SGHNT and CDR2 YYREEE (reference sequence). The CDR3 loop is CASMGQTQETQYF. CDR3 sequence (DNA): TGTGCAAGTATGGGTCAAACACAAGAGACCCAGTACTTC.

A few counts support this clonotype. The junction departs from germline at one end; a sequencing error may be responsible. The chain combines TRBV7-2 with TRBJ2-1; D gene unclear. Germline CDR1 SGHTA, CDR2 FQGNSA. The CDR3 spans 13 residues. CDR3 DNA: TGTGCCCGCAGCTCCGTCCTAGATTTTGAGCAGTTCTTC. This gives the protein CARSSVLDFEQFF. The full variable domain, rest sourced from reference TRBV7-2 and TRBJ2-1, is GAGVSQSPSNKVTEKGKDVELRCDPISGHTALYWYRQSLGQGLEFLIYFQGNSAPDKSGLPSDRFSAERTGGSVSTLTIQRTQQEDSAVYLCARSSVLDFEQFFGPGTRLTVL.

The V call is TRBV27, the J call TRBJ1-5; D remains ambiguous. Trimming left V 8 bases short and J 0 bases short, with 11 bases between. Germline lookup yields CDR1 MNHEY and CDR2 SMNVEV (reference sequence). The CDR3 extends over 14 amino acids. The CDR3 is CASAVGSSNQPQHF. The DNA of the CDR3 is TGTGCCAGCGCGGTCGGGAGTAGCAATCAGCCCCAGCATTTT.

The chain recombines TRBV7-2 with TRBJ2-7; no firm D call. The CDR3 consists of 15 residues. With 0 bases removed from V and 0 bases from J, the gap between germline ends came to 9 bases. Germline-derived CDR1 and CDR2 are SGHTA and FQGNSA. The CDR3 region has the DNA TGTGCCAGCAGCTTAGCCGGGCAACACTCCTACGAGCAGTACTTC. Protein sequence: CASSLAGQHSYEQYF.

The chain uses TRBV20-1 and TRBJ1-2; D gene ambiguous. Trimming stripped 0 bases from V and 4 bases from J, with 9 bases between. Germline V CDR1 and CDR2: DFQATT, SNEGSKA (reference sequence). The CDR3 contains 13 residues. CDR3 protein: CSARDLGPYGYTF. CDR3 nucleotides: TGCAGTGCTAGAGATTTAGGGCCCTATGGCTACACCTTC.